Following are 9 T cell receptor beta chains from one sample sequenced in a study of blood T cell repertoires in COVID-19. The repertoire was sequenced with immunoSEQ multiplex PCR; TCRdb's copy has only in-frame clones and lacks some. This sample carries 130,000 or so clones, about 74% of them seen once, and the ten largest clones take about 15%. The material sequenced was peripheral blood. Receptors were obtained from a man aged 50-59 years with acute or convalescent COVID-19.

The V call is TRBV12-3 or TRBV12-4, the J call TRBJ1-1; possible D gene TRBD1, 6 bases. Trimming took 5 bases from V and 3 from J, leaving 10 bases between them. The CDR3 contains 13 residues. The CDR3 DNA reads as TGTGCCAGCAGTAGGTGGACAGACACTGAAGCTTTCTTT. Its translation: CASSRWTDTEAFF.

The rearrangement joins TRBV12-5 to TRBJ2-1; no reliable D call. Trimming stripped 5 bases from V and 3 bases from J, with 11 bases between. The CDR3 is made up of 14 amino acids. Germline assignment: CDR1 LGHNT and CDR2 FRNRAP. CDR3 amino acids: CASGPDSNYNEQFF. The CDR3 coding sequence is TGTGCTAGTGGTCCTGACTCAAACTACAATGAGCAGTTCTTC.

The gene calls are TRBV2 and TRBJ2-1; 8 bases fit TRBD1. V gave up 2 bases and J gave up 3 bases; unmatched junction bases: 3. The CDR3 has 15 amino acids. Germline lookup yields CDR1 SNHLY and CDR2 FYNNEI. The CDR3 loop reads CASSEQGADYNEQFF. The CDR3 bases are TGTGCCAGCAGTGAACAGGGGGCGGACTACAATGAGCAGTTCTTC.

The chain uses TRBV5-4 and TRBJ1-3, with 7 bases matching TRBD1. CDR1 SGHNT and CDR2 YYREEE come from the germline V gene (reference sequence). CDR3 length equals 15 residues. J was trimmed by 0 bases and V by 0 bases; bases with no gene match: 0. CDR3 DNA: TGTGCCAGCAGCTTGGCAGGGGGCTCTGGAAACACCATATATTTT. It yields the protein CASSLAGGSGNTIYF.

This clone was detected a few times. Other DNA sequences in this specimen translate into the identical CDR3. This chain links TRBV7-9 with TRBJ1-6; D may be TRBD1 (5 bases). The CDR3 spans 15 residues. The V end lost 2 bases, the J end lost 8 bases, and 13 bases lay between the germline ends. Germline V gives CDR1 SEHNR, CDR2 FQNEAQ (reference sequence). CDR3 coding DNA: TGTGCCAGCAGCTTATCGGGGGTTATGGATTCACCCCTCCACTTT. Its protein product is CASSLSGVMDSPLHF.

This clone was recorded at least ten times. As DNA, the CDR3 is TGTGCCTGGAGTGTACTTAGCACAGATACGCAGTATTTT. This codes for CAWSVLSTDTQYF. This rearrangement joins TRBV30 to TRBJ2-3, with D hard to call. CDR1 and CDR2 from the germline V gene are GTSNPN and SVGIG (reference sequence). The CDR3 is 13 amino acids. Trimming left V 0 bases short and J 0 bases short, with 4 bases between.

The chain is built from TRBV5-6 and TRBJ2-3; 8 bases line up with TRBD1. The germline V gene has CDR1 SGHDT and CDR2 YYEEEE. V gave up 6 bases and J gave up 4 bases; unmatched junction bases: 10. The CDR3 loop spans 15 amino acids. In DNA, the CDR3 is TGTGCCAGCACCCGGGTCGACAGGGGATCAGATACGCAGTATTTT. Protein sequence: CASTRVDRGSDTQYF.

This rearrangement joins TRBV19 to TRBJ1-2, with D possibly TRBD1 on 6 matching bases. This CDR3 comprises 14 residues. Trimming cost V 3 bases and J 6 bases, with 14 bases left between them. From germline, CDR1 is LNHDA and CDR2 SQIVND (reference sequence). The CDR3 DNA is TGTGCCAGTAGTATTGTCAGGGGAGCGGATGGCTACACCTTC. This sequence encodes CASSIVRGADGYTF.

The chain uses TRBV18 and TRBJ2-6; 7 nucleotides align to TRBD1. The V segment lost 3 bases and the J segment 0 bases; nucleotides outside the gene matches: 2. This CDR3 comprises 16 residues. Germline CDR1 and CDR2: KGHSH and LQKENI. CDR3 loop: CASSPDRNSGANVLTF. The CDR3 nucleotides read TGTGCCAGCTCACCGGACAGGAACTCTGGGGCCAACGTCCTGACTTTC.